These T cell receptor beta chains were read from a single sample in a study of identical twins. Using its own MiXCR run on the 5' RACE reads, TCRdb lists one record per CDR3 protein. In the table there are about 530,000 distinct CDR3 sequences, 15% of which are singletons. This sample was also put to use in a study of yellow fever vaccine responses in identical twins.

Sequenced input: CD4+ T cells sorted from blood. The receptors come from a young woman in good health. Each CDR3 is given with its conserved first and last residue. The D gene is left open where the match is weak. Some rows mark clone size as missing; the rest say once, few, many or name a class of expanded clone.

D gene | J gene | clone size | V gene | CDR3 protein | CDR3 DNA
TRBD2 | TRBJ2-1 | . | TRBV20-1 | CSARDRVAGEPDEQFF | TGCAGTGCTAGAGATCGTGTAGCGGGAGAGCCTGATGAGCAGTTCTTC
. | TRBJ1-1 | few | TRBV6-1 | CASRVQENTEAFF | TGTGCCAGCAGGGTACAGGAGAACACTGAAGCTTTCTTT
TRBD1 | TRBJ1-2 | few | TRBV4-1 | CASSQPGTGSGYTF | TGCGCCAGCAGCCAGCCCGGGACAGGGAGTGGCTACACCTTC
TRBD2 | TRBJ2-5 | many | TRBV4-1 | CAITTDGRGETQYF | TGCGCCATCACCACAGACGGGAGGGGGGAGACCCAGTACTTC
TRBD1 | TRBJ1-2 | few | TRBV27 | CASSPSGGGSYGYTF | TGTGCCAGCAGTCCGTCAGGGGGGGGAAGCTATGGCTACACCTTC
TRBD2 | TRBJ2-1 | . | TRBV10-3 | CAILASGIGSSYNEQFF | TGTGCCATCTTGGCTAGCGGGATCGGGAGCTCCTACAATGAGCAGTTCTTC
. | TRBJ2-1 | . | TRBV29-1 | CSVARTSQKEQFF | TGCAGCGTTGCACGTACTTCTCAGAAGGAGCAGTTCTTC
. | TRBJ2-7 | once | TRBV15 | CATSAHPLDEQYF | TGTGCCACCAGCGCCCACCCCCTAGACGAGCAGTACTTC
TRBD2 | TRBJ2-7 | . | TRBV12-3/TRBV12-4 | CASSPQGYGTSGNYEQYF | TGTGCCAGCAGCCCCCAGGGTTACGGGACTAGCGGGAACTACGAGCAGTACTTC
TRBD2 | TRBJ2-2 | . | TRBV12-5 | CASGPPGLAAGELFF | TGTGCTAGTGGTCCTCCGGGGCTAGCGGCCGGGGAGCTGTTTTTT
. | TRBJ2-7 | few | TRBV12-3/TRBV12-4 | CASSLRTWQYF | TGTGCCAGCAGCCTCAGGACCTGGCAGTACTTC
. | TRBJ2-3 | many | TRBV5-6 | CASSFPTPTSTDTQYF | TGTGCCAGCAGCTTTCCTACCCCAACAAGCACAGATACGCAGTATTTT
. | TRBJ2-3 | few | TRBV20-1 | CSARARQGLDTQYF | TGCAGTGCTAGAGCTCGGCAGGGCCTAGATACGCAGTATTTT
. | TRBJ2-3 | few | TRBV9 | CASSATASSTDTQYF | TGTGCCAGCAGCGCGACGGCCTCTAGCACAGATACGCAGTATTTT
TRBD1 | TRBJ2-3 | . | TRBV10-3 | CAIYQGAGDTQYF | TGTGCCATCTATCAGGGGGCGGGAGATACGCAGTATTTT
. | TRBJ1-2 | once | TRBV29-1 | CSVVPGTYGYTF | TGCAGCGTTGTGCCGGGGACCTATGGCTACACCTTC
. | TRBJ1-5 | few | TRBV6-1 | CASSPGRASNQPQHF | TGTGCCAGCAGCCCCGGGAGGGCCAGCAATCAGCCCCAGCATTTT
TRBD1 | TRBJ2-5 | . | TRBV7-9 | CASSLVPGGQETQYF | TGTGCCAGCAGCTTAGTTCCAGGGGGCCAAGAGACCCAGTACTTC
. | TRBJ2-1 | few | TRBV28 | CASSYVNQGYNEQFF | TGTGCCAGCAGTTACGTCAATCAGGGATACAATGAGCAGTTCTTC
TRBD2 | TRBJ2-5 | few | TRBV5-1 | CASSSSGSVETQYF | TGCGCCAGCAGCTCCAGCGGGAGCGTGGAGACCCAGTACTTC
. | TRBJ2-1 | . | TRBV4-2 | CASSQDTLSLPYNEQFF | TGTGCCAGCAGCCAAGATACCCTTAGTTTGCCCTACAATGAGCAGTTCTTC
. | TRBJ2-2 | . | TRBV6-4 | CASSDREDTGELFF | TGTGCCAGCAGTGACAGGGAGGACACCGGGGAGCTGTTTTTT
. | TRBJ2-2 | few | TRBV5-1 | CASTETRNTGELFF | TGCGCCAGCACCGAGACACGGAACACCGGGGAGCTGTTTTTT
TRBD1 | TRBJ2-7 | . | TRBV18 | CASSPAPRTGPTSYEQYF | TGTGCCAGCTCACCAGCGCCGAGGACAGGCCCCACTAGCTACGAGCAGTACTTC
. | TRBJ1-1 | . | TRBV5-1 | CASSILHGLGTEAFF | TGCGCCAGCAGCATACTACACGGGTTGGGCACTGAAGCTTTCTTT
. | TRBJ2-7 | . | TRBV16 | CASSPSFGGGPYEQYF | TGTGCCAGCAGCCCCAGTTTCGGCGGAGGGCCCTACGAGCAGTACTTC
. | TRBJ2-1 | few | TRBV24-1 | CATSGASTDSYNEQFF | TGTGCCACCAGTGGCGCTAGCACCGACTCTTACAATGAGCAGTTCTTC
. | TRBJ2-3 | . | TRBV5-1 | CASSHTTDTQYF | TGCGCCAGCAGCCACACCACAGATACGCAGTATTTT
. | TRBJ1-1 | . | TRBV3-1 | CASSQLEKETEAFF | TGTGCCAGCAGCCAACTGGAGAAAGAAACTGAAGCTTTCTTT